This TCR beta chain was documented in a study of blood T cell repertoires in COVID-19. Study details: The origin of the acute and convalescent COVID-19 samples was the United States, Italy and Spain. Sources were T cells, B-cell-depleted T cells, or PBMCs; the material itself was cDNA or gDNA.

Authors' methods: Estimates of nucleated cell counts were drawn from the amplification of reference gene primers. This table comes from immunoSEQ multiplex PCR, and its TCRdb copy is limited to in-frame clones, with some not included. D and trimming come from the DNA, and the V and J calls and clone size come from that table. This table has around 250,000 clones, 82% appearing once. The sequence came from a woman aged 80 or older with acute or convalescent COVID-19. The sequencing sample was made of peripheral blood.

CDR3 loop: CASSFPGTGGMRTEAFF. CDR3 nucleotide sequence: TGTGCCAGCAGCTTCCCCGGGACAGGGGGGATGAGGACTGAAGCTTTCTTT. This chain uses TRBV7-9 with TRBJ1-1; 11 nucleotides agree with TRBD1. The CDR3 is 17 residues long. Germline V gene sequence: CDR1 SEHNR, CDR2 FQNEAQ (reference sequence). J was trimmed by 5 bases and V by 3 bases; bases with no gene match: 11.